One sample yielded the 16 T cell receptor beta chains listed below, sequenced in a study of T cell responses to AZD1222 COVID-19 vaccine. Using immunoSEQ multiplex PCR, the repertoire was profiled, and TCRdb retains in-frame clones only, with some absent. The data show about 180,000 clones, with approximately 92% seen just once and about 3% held by the top ten. The specimen comprised peripheral blood, sampled on day 0 of AZD1222 vaccination. All receptors come from an adult in good health.

The rearrangement joins TRBV15 to TRBJ1-4; possible D gene TRBD1, 6 bases. CDR1 is LNHNV and CDR2 is YYDKDF in the germline V gene (reference sequence). The V and J ends lost 8 bases and 8 bases respectively, with 18 bases between them. The CDR3 consists of 14 residues. This CDR3 is CATGRVGGGEKLFF. CDR3 DNA sequence: TGTGCCACCGGACGTGTAGGGGGAGGCGAAAAACTGTTTTTT.

The V gene is TRBV7-5, the J gene TRBJ2-7; the DNA was not compared with TRBD2, the D call given in the table. TRBV7-5 is a pseudogene locus. The CDR3 extends over 13 amino acids. The CDR3 spells CVRSWRNSYEQYF. In nucleotides, the CDR3 is TGTGTCAGAAGTTGGCGGAACTCCTACGAGCAGTACTTC.

This clone appeared a few times. This chain links TRBV7-9 with TRBJ1-1; D gene uncertain. Per the germline V gene, CDR1 is SEHNR and CDR2 is FQNEAQ (reference sequence). This CDR3 comprises 13 residues. V was cut by 5 bases and J by 5 bases, with 12 bases left in between. The CDR3 protein is CASSIHGETEAFF. The CDR3, as DNA: TGTGCCAGCAGCATCCATGGTGAAACTGAAGCTTTCTTT. Variable domain in full (rest from reference TRBV7-9 and TRBJ1-1): DTGVSQNPRHKITKRGQNVTFRCDPISEHNRLYWYRQTLGQGPEFLTYFQNEAQLEKSRLLSDRFSAERPKGSFSTLEIQRTEQGDSAMYLCASSIHGETEAFFGQGTRLTVV.

Comments on this clone: Other DNA sequences in the sample encode the same CDR3. The chain has TRBV18 and TRBJ1-5; D gene ambiguous. In germline, CDR1 is KGHSH, CDR2 LQKENI. Trimming removed 3 bases from V and 2 bases from J, with 8 bases in between. The CDR3 loop spans 14 amino acids. This chain's CDR3 is CASSPSGGNQPQHF. DNA for the CDR3: TGTGCCAGCTCACCCTCTGGGGGCAATCAGCCCCAGCATTTT.

CDR3 DNA: TGTGCCAGCAGCCCCGGACAGGGGCAGCATGGCTACACCTTC. Its protein is CASSPGQGQHGYTF. The chain joins TRBV7-9 to TRBJ1-2, with 9 bases aligning to TRBD1. This CDR3 is 14 amino acids long. Per the germline V gene, CDR1 is SEHNR and CDR2 is FQNEAQ (reference sequence). Trimming removed 5 bases from V and 6 bases from J; junction bases left unmatched: 7.

A single count supports this clone. This rearrangement joins TRBV9 to TRBJ2-7, with TRBD1 as a possible D gene (5 bases). The CDR3 sequence is 14 residues long. V was cut by 0 bases and J by 0 bases, with 7 bases left in between. Germline CDR1 reads SGDLS; CDR2 reads YYNGEE. The CDR3 DNA sequence: TGTGCCAGCAGCGTAGGCAGGGTCTCCTACGAGCAGTACTTC. This encodes CASSVGRVSYEQYF.

The rearrangement uses TRBV19 and TRBJ1-2; 8 bases line up with TRBD1. Germline assignment: CDR1 LNHDA and CDR2 SQIVND (reference sequence). The CDR3 consists of 17 residues. The ends lost 6 bases at V and 4 bases at J; junction bases unmatched: 16. The CDR3 DNA follows: TGTGCCAGTAGATTTTGGACAGGGAGCCCTTCAGGCTATGGCTACACCTTC. This gives the protein CASRFWTGSPSGYGYTF.

This sequence joins TRBV27 and TRBJ1-1; no clear D. The germline gives CDR1 MNHEY, CDR2 SMNVEV (reference sequence). The CDR3 has 13 amino acids. V gave up 3 bases and J gave up 3 bases, with 8 bases separating them. The CDR3 region has the DNA TGTGCCAGCAGTTTTTATATCGACACTGAAGCTTTCTTT. It specifies CASSFYIDTEAFF.

The chain uses TRBV20-1 and TRBJ1-5; D not resolved. The germline gives CDR1 DFQATT, CDR2 SNEGSKA (reference sequence). The CDR3 spans 14 residues. The ends were cut back, 3 bases at V and 0 bases at J, with 9 bases in the middle. DNA for the CDR3: TGCAGTGCTAGTAGGCAGATTAGCAATCAGCCCCAGCATTTT. It encodes CSASRQISNQPQHF.

The gene calls are TRBV18 and TRBJ2-6; a weak D match, TRBD2 (7 bases). V lost 0 bases and J lost 0, with 15 bases in between. This CDR3 region has 19 residues. Germline values: CDR1 KGHSH, CDR2 LQKENI. The CDR3 region has the DNA TGTGCCAGCTCACCACCGGGGGGGCGCCCCGTCTCTGGGGCCAACGTCCTGACTTTC. This codes for CASSPPGGRPVSGANVLTF.

The chain recombines TRBV10-2 with TRBJ2-7, with D uncertain. CDR1 and CDR2 (germline): WSHSY, SAAADI. Trimming took 2 bases from V and 0 from J, leaving 8 bases between them. The CDR3 totals 14 residues. CDR3 DNA sequence: TGCGCCAGCAGTGAGGCAGGTTCCTCCTACGAGCAGTACTTC. This gives the protein CASSEAGSSYEQYF.

The V gene is TRBV7-8, the J gene TRBJ1-2, with 8 bases matching TRBD1. Unmatched junction bases numbered 8, after V lost 1 base and J lost 7 bases. The V gene's germline CDR1 is SGHVS and CDR2 FQNEAQ. There are 15 residues in the CDR3. Here the CDR3 DNA reads TGTGCCAGCAGCTTAGGGGCAGGGGGCTTCTTTGGCTACACCTTC. It encodes CASSLGAGGFFGYTF.

CDR3 coding DNA: TGTGCCAGCAATCAACTGGCCCATGAGCAGTTCTTC. Translation: CASNQLAHEQFF. The gene calls are TRBV2 and TRBJ2-1; D gene ambiguous. With 7 bases removed from V and 8 bases from J, the gap between germline ends came to 12 bases. CDR1 is SNHLY and CDR2 is FYNNEI in the germline V gene. The CDR3 loop spans 12 amino acids.

The chain carries TRBV28 and TRBJ1-1; the D gene is possibly TRBD1 (6 bases). The V and J ends lost 4 bases and 3 bases respectively, with 6 bases between them. The V gene's germline CDR1 is MDHEN and CDR2 SYDVKM. The CDR3 contains 12 residues. The CDR3 loop reads CASSSGDTEAFF. In DNA form, the CDR3 reads TGTGCCAGCAGTTCAGGGGACACTGAAGCTTTCTTT. Combining the CDR3 with reference TRBV28 and TRBJ1-1 gives the whole variable domain DVKVTQSSRYLVKRTGEKVFLECVQDMDHENMFWYRQDPGLGLRLIYFSYDVKMKEKGDIPEGYSVSREKKERFSLILESASTNQTSMYLCASSSGDTEAFFGQGTRLTVV.

The chain couples TRBV27 to TRBJ2-7; D is uncertain. CDR3 length: 13 residues. The ends were cut back, 8 bases at V and 0 bases at J, with 11 bases in the middle. Germline V gives CDR1 MNHEY, CDR2 SMNVEV (reference sequence). The DNA of the CDR3 is TGTGCCAGCGCGATTAAGTACTCCTACGAGCAGTACTTC. Protein product: CASAIKYSYEQYF.

This clone has just one count. The V call is TRBV27, the J call TRBJ2-5; maybe TRBD1 (6 bases). Trimming removed 5 bases at V and 0 bases at J, with 10 bases between. CDR3 length: 14 amino acids. Germline CDR1 is MNHEY and CDR2 is SMNVEV (reference sequence). CDR3 residues: CASSGTPYQETQYF. The DNA of the CDR3 is TGTGCCAGCAGTGGGACACCCTACCAAGAGACCCAGTACTTC.